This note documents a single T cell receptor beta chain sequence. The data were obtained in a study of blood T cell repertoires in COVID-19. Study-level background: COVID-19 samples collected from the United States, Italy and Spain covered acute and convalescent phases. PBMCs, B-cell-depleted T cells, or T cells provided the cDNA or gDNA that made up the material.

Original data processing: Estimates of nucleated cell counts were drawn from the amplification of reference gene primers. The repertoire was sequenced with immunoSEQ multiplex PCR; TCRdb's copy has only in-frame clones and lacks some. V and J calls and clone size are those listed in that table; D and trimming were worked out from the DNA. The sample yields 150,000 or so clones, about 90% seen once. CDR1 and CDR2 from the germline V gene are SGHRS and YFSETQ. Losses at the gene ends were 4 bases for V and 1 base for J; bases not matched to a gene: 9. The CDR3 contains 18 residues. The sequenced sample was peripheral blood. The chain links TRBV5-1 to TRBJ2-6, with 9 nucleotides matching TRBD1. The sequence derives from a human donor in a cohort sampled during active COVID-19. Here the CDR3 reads CASSNRDRVNSGANVLTF. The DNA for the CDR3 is TGCGCCAGCAGCAACCGGGACAGGGTTAATTCTGGGGCCAACGTCCTGACTTTC. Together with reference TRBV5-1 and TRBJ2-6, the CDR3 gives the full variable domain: KAGVTQTPRYLIKTRGQQVTLSCSPISGHRSVSWYQQTPGQGLQFLFEYFSETQRNKGNFPGRFSGRQFSNSRSEMNVSTLELGDSALYLCASSNRDRVNSGANVLTFGAGSRLTVL.